This passage covers 27 T cell receptor beta chains from one sample sequenced in a study of T-cell reconstitution after alpha-beta-depleted transplantation in children. The library targeted TCRbeta and was prepared with unique molecular identifiers. In TCRdb, the PCR reads were re-called with MiXCR into one record per CDR3 protein. The profile shows about 510,000 distinct CDR3 sequences, approximately 10% of them singletons. The material sequenced was PBMCs, mostly from graft donor cells, taken 180 days after TCRalphabeta/CD19-depleted stem cell transplant. These receptors originate from a female patient aged 2 to 10 who had a stem cell transplant for aplastic anemia, so the T cells may come from the graft donor.

Concerning this clonotype: A much larger clone lies a single base off, so this may be a read error. The rearrangement links TRBV20-1 to TRBJ1-1; D might be TRBD1 (5 bases). The CDR3 has 14 residues. Germline V CDR1 and CDR2: DFQATT, SNEGSKA (reference sequence). The CDR3: CSPRRGAKNTEAFF. The CDR3 DNA follows: TGCAGTCCTAGACGGGGCGCAAAGAACACTGAAGCTTTCTTT.

In its sample, this clonotype was seen many times. This CDR3 reads CASSWDRAGELFF. In nucleotides, the CDR3 is TGCGCCAGCAGCTGGGACAGGGCCGGGGAGCTGTTTTTT. The gene calls are TRBV5-1 and TRBJ2-2, with TRBD1 identical over 9 bases. Germline CDR1 reads SGHRS; CDR2 reads YFSETQ. Germline trimming cut 3 bases from V and 6 bases from J; bases unmatched to any gene: 0. The CDR3 runs to 13 residues. Combining the CDR3 with reference TRBV5-1 and TRBJ2-2 gives the whole variable domain KAGVTQTPRYLIKTRGQQVTLSCSPISGHRSVSWYQQTPGQGLQFLFEYFSETQRNKGNFPGRFSGRQFSNSRSEMNVSTLELGDSALYLCASSWDRAGELFFGEGSRLTVL.

V usage is TRBV28 and J usage is TRBJ1-1; 9 nucleotides match TRBD1. Germline assignment: CDR1 MDHEN and CDR2 SYDVKM. The V and J ends lost 5 bases and 1 base, in that order; junction bases with no gene match: 20. The CDR3 has 20 amino acids. The CDR3 loop reads CASSIALGSWTGVRNTEAFF. The CDR3, as DNA: TGTGCCAGCAGTATTGCCTTGGGTTCGTGGACAGGGGTGAGGAACACTGAAGCTTTCTTT.

This clonotype occurred many times. The chain carries TRBV7-2 and TRBJ2-1, with D perhaps given as TRBD1 or TRBD2 (5 bases each). The CDR3 totals 13 residues. CDR1 and CDR2 (germline): SGHTA, FQGNSA. Between the trimmed V and J ends, which lost 5 bases and 8 bases, there was a span of 13 bases. The chain's CDR3 is CASSPGRGDEQFF. The CDR3 bases are TGTGCCAGCAGCCCGGGGCGAGGGGATGAGCAGTTCTTC.

V is TRBV28 and J is TRBJ2-3; possible D gene TRBD1, 6 bases. Germline CDR1 and CDR2: MDHEN and SYDVKM. This CDR3 is built from 15 residues. Trimming left V 6 bases short and J 2 bases short, with 15 bases between. The CDR3 DNA sequence: TGTGCCAGCAGCTCCGCAGGACAGACCACAGATACGCAGTATTTT. This translates into CASSSAGQTTDTQYF.

In this sample, this clonotype turned up a few times. The rearrangement uses TRBV20-1 and TRBJ2-7; no definite D call. Trimming removed 0 bases at V and 3 bases at J, with 9 bases between. The CDR3 extends over 13 amino acids. The germline gives CDR1 DFQATT, CDR2 SNEGSKA (reference sequence). CDR3 DNA sequence: TGCAGTGCTAGAGAGGGTACTCTCTACGAGCAGTACTTC. It codes for CSAREGTLYEQYF.

This clonotype was picked up many times. The chain uses TRBV7-3 and TRBJ1-1; TRBD1 agrees at 7 bases. The CDR3 has 14 residues. Germline CDR1 reads SGHTA; CDR2 reads FQGTGA. V dropped 5 bases and J dropped 1; count of bases not matched to a gene: 4. Here the CDR3 reads CASSVQGGNTEAFF. For the CDR3, the DNA is TGTGCCAGCAGCGTCCAGGGGGGGAACACTGAAGCTTTCTTT.

This clonotype showed up just once. Compared with germline, one end of the junction differs, possibly owing to a read error. The J gene is TRBJ2-1, the V gene TRBV12-3 or TRBV12-4; tentatively, D is TRBD1 (5 bases). CDR3 length: 14 amino acids. CDR3 amino acids: CASSPIQGYNERFF. In DNA, the CDR3 is TGTGCCAGCAGTCCAATTCAGGGTTATAATGAGCGGTTCTTC.

Comment on this clonotype: Given a much more abundant clone one base away, this may be a read error. The chain combines TRBV12-3 or TRBV12-4 with TRBJ2-5, with D perhaps given as TRBD1 or TRBD2 (5 bases each). The CDR3 contains 13 residues. V was clipped by 4 bases and J by 3 bases, with 9 bases between them. DNA for the CDR3: TGTGCCAGCAGTTACGGGGCCAAAGAGACCCAGTACTTC. Translating it yields CASSYGAKETQYF.

In this sample, this clonotype turned up a few times. This chain links TRBV7-2 with TRBJ2-3; D might be TRBD1 (6 bases). Germline V gene sequence: CDR1 SGHTA, CDR2 FQGNSA. The CDR3 contains 16 residues. Trimming took off 3 bases at V and 1 base at J, with 14 bases between the two ends. CDR3 sequence (DNA): TGTGCCAGCAGCTTCGGTGGGGCAGGGGGCACAGATACGCAGTATTTT. It translates to CASSFGGAGGTDTQYF.

This clonotype has just a few counts. The genes are TRBV25-1 and TRBJ2-5; 7 nucleotides match TRBD2. The CDR3 loop spans 14 amino acids. With 4 bases clipped from V and 2 bases from J, the junction kept 4 bases outside the gene matches. Germline V CDR1 and CDR2: MGHDK, SYGVNS. CDR3: CASSVLAVQETQYF. The CDR3 DNA is TGTGCCAGCAGTGTTCTAGCGGTTCAAGAGACCCAGTACTTC.

The rearrangement uses TRBV7-2 and TRBJ2-7, with TRBD2 matching 14 bases. The trim removed 5 bases at V and 6 bases at J, leaving 9 bases unmatched. From germline, CDR1 is SGHTA and CDR2 FQGNSA. The CDR3 is made up of 16 amino acids. The CDR3, as DNA: TGTGCCAGCAGCACACGACTAGCGGGAGGGCCCTCCGAGCAGTACGTC. Encoded protein: CASSTRLAGGPSEQYV.

This clonotype was seen a few times. The V gene is TRBV20-1, the J gene TRBJ2-2, with 9 positions matching TRBD1. The CDR3 loop spans 17 amino acids. Unmatched junction bases numbered 8, after V lost 2 bases and J lost 1 base. Germline CDR1 reads DFQATT; CDR2 reads SNEGSKA (reference sequence). The CDR3 bases are TGCAGTGCTAGAACCGGGACAGGGCTCCGGAACACCGGGGAGCTGTTTTTT. Encoded protein: CSARTGTGLRNTGELFF.

The chain joins TRBV11-3 to TRBJ2-1; tentatively, D is TRBD2 (5 bases). Germline V CDR1 and CDR2: SGHNT, YENEEA. V was trimmed by 1 base and J by 5 bases, leaving 9 bases between them. This CDR3 contains 14 residues. The DNA of the CDR3 is TGTGCCAGCAGCTTAGGACGACTAAACAATGAGCAGTTCTTC. Amino acid sequence: CASSLGRLNNEQFF.

The gene calls are TRBV5-1 and TRBJ2-1; 12 nucleotides agree with TRBD2. Looked up from germline, CDR1 is SGHRS and CDR2 is YFSETQ. The CDR3 is made up of 20 amino acids. V was pared by 0 bases and J by 5 bases, with 15 bases of the junction left unmatched. CDR3 DNA sequence: TGCGCCAGCAGCTTGGCCCGAAGGCTAGCGGGAGGGCCATTCAACAATGAGCAGTTCTTC. This sequence encodes CASSLARRLAGGPFNNEQFF.

This clonotype was counted a few times. The chain joins TRBV21-1 to TRBJ1-4; TRBD1, as called in the table, went unchecked against the DNA. TRBV21-1 is deemed a pseudogene. The CDR3 is 14 amino acids. The CDR3 spells CASSPRKGNEKLFF. In DNA, the CDR3 is TGTGCCAGCAGCCCCCGGAAGGGGAATGAAAAACTGTTTTTT.

At least ten counts were recorded for this clonotype. The chain recombines TRBV12-3 or TRBV12-4 with TRBJ1-5; D unclear. V dropped 3 bases and J dropped 6 bases, with 6 bases sitting between them. The CDR3 has 12 residues. CDR3: CASSLVGQPQHF. For the CDR3, the DNA is TGTGCCAGCAGTTTGGTGGGTCAGCCCCAGCATTTT.

This clonotype occurred a few times. Its ends do not fully match the called genes, so a read error is possible. The J gene is TRBJ2-4, the V gene TRBV20-1; D is unresolved. The CDR3 length is 11 residues. Germline loops: CDR1 DFQATT, CDR2 SNEGSKA (reference sequence). CDR3 in DNA: TGCAGTGCTAGAGATCCCCCGAATCAGGACTTC. Translating it yields CSARDPPNQDF.

This clonotype was counted many times. The genes are TRBV29-1 and TRBJ2-5; tentative D call: TRBD1 (5 bases). The germline V gene encodes CDR1 SQVTM and CDR2 ANQGSEA. The CDR3 is 14 residues long. V dropped 1 base and J dropped 3 bases, with 12 bases sitting between them. The CDR3, as DNA: TGCAGCGTTGAAGGGACATCGAGAAAAGAGACCCAGTACTTC. Its protein product is CSVEGTSRKETQYF.

The chain has TRBV12-3 or TRBV12-4 and TRBJ2-3, with 14 bases aligning to TRBD2. J lost 1 base, V lost 2 bases, and 5 bases had no gene match. The CDR3 loop spans 18 amino acids. The CDR3 DNA follows: TGTGCCAGCAGTTTACGGGGACTAGCGGGAGTTCGCACAGATACGCAGTATTTT. Its translation: CASSLRGLAGVRTDTQYF.

J is TRBJ2-1 and V is TRBV18, with 7 bases matching TRBD2. With V trimmed by 3 bases and J by 6 bases, 11 bases remained unmatched. CDR3 length equals 16 residues. Germline V gene data show CDR1 as KGHSH and CDR2 as LQKENI. CDR3 amino acids: CASSPRWGEGPNEQFF. DNA of the CDR3: TGTGCCAGCTCACCGCGGTGGGGGGAGGGCCCCAATGAGCAGTTCTTC.

In this sample, this clonotype turned up a few times. The chain recombines TRBV28 with TRBJ1-4; D unclear. The CDR3 has 16 residues. Trimming left V 5 bases short and J 5 bases short, with 18 bases between. Germline loops: CDR1 MDHEN, CDR2 SYDVKM. DNA of the CDR3: TGTGCCAGCAGTACCACCGCGATCCTCGGAAATGAAAAACTGTTTTTT. Translating gives CASSTTAILGNEKLFF.

The J gene is TRBJ2-1, the V gene TRBV20-1, with D perhaps matching TRBD2 (5 bases). V was trimmed by 1 base and J by 0 bases, leaving 10 bases between them. The germline V gene has CDR1 DFQATT and CDR2 SNEGSKA (reference sequence). The CDR3 runs to 15 residues. The CDR3 region has the DNA TGCAGTGCTAGAGTAGCGCAAAGCTCCTACAATGAGCAGTTCTTC. This encodes CSARVAQSSYNEQFF.

This chain connects TRBV3-1 to TRBJ2-2; 10 nucleotides match TRBD2. After removal of 8 bases from V and 4 bases from J, the junction contained 16 bases not matched to a gene. The CDR3 has 18 amino acids. The germline CDR1 and CDR2 sequences are LGHDT and YNNKEL (reference sequence). This CDR3 reads CASCFTSGMPPSTGELFF. The CDR3 DNA sequence: TGTGCCAGCTGTTTCACTAGCGGGATGCCTCCCTCCACCGGGGAGCTGTTTTTT.

The J gene is TRBJ1-2, the V gene TRBV12-3 or TRBV12-4; D is uncertain. Trimming cost V 4 bases and J 4 bases, with 13 bases left between them. CDR3 length: 14 amino acids. The CDR3 DNA reads as TGTGCCAGCAGTTGGGTTCAGAACCCCTATGGCTACACCTTC. It is translated as CASSWVQNPYGYTF.

This clonotype was seen more than once but under ten times. The chain is built from TRBV5-1 and TRBJ1-1; D remains ambiguous. CDR1 is SGHRS, CDR2 YFSETQ, per germline. The CDR3 extends over 16 amino acids. The V end was cut by 0 bases, the J end by 0 bases, with 12 bases between. This CDR3 reads CASSLEGGPMNTEAFF. The CDR3 DNA follows: TGCGCCAGCAGCTTGGAGGGCGGACCTATGAACACTGAAGCTTTCTTT.

The genes are TRBV7-9 and TRBJ2-7, with D perhaps TRBD2 (5 bases). This CDR3 has 15 amino acids. Germline V CDR1 and CDR2: SEHNR, FQNEAQ (reference sequence). The V end was cut by 3 bases, the J end by 1 base, with 13 bases between. As DNA, the CDR3 is TGTGCCAGCAGCTTCTATGGGAGAAGGTCCTACGAGCAGTACGTC. Translating it yields CASSFYGRRSYEQYV.